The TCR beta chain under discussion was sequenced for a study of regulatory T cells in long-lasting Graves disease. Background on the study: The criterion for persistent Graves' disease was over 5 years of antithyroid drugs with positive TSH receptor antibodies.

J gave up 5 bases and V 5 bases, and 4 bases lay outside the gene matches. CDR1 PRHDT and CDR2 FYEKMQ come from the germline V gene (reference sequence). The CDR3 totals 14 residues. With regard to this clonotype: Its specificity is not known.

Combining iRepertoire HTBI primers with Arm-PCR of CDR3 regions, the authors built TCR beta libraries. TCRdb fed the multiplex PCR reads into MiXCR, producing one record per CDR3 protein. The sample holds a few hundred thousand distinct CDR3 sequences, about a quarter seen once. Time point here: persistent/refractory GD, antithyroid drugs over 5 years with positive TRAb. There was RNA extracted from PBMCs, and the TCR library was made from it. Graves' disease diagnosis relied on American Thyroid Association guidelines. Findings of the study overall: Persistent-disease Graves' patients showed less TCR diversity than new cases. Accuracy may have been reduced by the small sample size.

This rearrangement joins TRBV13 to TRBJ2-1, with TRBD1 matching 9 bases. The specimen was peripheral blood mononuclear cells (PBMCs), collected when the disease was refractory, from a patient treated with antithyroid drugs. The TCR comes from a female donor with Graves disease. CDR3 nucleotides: TGTGCCAGCAGCGACAGGGACAGGGACAATGAGCAGTTCTTC. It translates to CASSDRDRDNEQFF.